This T cell receptor (beta chain) derives from a study of blood T cell repertoires in COVID-19. Whole-study context: PBMCs, B-cell-depleted T cells, or T cells provided the cDNA or gDNA that made up the material.

Per germline, CDR1 MGHRA and CDR2 YSYEKL. This CDR3 contains 14 residues. Trimming removed 1 base from V and 4 bases from J; junction bases left unmatched: 3. Original methodology: Counts of nucleated cells, estimated from reference gene primer amplification, were obtained. Assay: immunoSEQ multiplex PCR; the TCRdb copy retains only in-frame clones and omits some. The DNA gave D and trimming, while V, J and clone size come from that table. The sample has around 140,000 clones, 70% to 90% seen once. Material: peripheral blood. This clonotype was obtained from a woman aged 60 to 75 with acute or convalescent COVID-19. The rearrangement links TRBV4-1 to TRBJ1-2; TRBD1 aligns across 7 bases. The CDR3 nucleotides read TGCGCCAGCAGCCAAGGCTCAGGGGGCTATGGCTACACCTTC. It yields the protein CASSQGSGGYGYTF.